This T cell receptor (beta chain) was identified during a study of neurological immune-mediated disorders. The cDNA was synthesized by 5'RACE incorporating 10-nucleotide random UMIs. TCRdb used MiXCR to reprocess the 5' RACE reads, holding one entry per CDR3 protein. The sample lists 59,000 or so distinct CDR3 sequences, roughly 13% occurring once. This clonotype occurred many times. Its antigen is currently unknown. Study-level results: HTLV-1-associated myelopathy showed the most TCR clonal expansion; multiple sclerosis the least, below healthy controls.

The unsorted libraries originated from 2 million PBMCs that had been stored at -80 C. The source is a woman aged 55-69 years with HTLV-1-associated myelopathy (HAM/TSP). The sample was PBMCs.

For the CDR3, the DNA is TGCGCCAGCAGGAAGTTGGGCTCCGAGCAGTACTTC. Translation: CASRKLGSEQYF. The V call is TRBV5-1, the J call TRBJ2-7; no firm D call. Germline loops: CDR1 SGHRS, CDR2 YFSETQ. Trimming shortened V by 5 bases and J by 6 bases, and 12 bases separated the two germline ends. The CDR3 length is 12 residues. The whole variable domain, remainder taken from reference TRBV5-1 and TRBJ2-7, is KAGVTQTPRYLIKTRGQQVTLSCSPISGHRSVSWYQQTPGQGLQFLFEYFSETQRNKGNFPGRFSGRQFSNSRSEMNVSTLELGDSALYLCASRKLGSEQYFGPGTRLTVT.